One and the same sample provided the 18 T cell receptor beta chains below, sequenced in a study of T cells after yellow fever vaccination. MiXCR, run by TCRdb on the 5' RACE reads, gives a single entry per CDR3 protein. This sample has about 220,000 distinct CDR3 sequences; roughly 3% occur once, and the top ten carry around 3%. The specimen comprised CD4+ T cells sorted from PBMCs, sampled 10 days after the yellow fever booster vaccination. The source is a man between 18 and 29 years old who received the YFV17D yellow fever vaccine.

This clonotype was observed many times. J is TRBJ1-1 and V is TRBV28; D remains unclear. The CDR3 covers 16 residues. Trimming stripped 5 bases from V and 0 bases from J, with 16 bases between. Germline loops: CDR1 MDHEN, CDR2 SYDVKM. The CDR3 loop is CASSLGLGPVNTEAFF. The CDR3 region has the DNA TGTGCCAGCAGTCTAGGGTTGGGCCCGGTGAACACTGAAGCTTTCTTT.

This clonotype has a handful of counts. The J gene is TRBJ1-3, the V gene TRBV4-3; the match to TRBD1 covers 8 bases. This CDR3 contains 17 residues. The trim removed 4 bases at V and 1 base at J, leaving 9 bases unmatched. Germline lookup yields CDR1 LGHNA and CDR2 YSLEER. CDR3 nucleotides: TGCGCCAGCAGCCGAGGACAGGGAGGAAGGTCTGGAAACACCATATATTTT. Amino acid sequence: CASSRGQGGRSGNTIYF.

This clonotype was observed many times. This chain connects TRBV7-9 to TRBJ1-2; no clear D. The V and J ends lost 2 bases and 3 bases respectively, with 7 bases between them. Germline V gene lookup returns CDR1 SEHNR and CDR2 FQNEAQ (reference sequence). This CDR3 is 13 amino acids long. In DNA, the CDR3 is TGTGCCAGCAGCTTAAGGGATTACTATGGCTACACCTTC. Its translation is CASSLRDYYGYTF.

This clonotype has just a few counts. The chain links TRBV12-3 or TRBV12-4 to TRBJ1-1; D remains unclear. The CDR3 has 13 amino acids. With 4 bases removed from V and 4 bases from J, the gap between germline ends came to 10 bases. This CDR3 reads CASSSATVTEAFF. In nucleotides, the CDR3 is TGTGCCAGCAGTTCAGCGACGGTCACTGAAGCTTTCTTT.

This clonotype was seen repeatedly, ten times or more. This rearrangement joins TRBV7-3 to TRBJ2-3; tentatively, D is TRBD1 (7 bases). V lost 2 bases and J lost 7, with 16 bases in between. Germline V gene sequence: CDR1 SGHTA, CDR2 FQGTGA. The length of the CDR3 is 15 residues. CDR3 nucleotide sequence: TGTGCCAGCAGCTTATCAGTCAGGGGGGCAAATACGCAGTATTTT. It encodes CASSLSVRGANTQYF.

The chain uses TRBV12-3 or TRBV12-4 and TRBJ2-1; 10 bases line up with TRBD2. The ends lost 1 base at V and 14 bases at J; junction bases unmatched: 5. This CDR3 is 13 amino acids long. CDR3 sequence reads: CASSLVAGGEKFF. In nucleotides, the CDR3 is TGTGCCAGCAGTTTAGTAGCGGGGGGCGAAAAGTTCTTC.

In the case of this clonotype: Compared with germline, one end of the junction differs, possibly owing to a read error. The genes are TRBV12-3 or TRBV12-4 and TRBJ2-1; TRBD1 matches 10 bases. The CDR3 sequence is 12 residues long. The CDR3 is CASTLLPGTGVF. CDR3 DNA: TGTGCCAGCACCCTCCTTCCGGGGACAGGGGTTTTC.

CDR3 region: CASSPQLAVGGRMNTEAFF. In nucleotides, the CDR3 is TGTGCCAGCTCACCTCAACTAGCGGTGGGGGGAAGGATGAACACTGAAGCTTTCTTT. This chain links TRBV18 with TRBJ1-1, with TRBD1 as a possible D gene (5 bases). Germline CDR1 and CDR2: KGHSH and LQKENI. The ends were cut back, 3 bases at V and 0 bases at J, with 23 bases in the middle. CDR3 length: 19 amino acids.

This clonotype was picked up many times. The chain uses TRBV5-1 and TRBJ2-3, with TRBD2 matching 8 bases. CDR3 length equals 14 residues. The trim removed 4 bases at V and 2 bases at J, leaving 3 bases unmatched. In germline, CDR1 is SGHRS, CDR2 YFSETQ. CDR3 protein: CASSPGLVTDTQYF. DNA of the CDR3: TGCGCCAGCAGCCCGGGACTAGTCACAGATACGCAGTATTTT.

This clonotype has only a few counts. The CDR3 protein is CASSLVGGAANEQFF. The CDR3 DNA reads as TGCGCCAGCAGCTTGGTGGGGGGCGCGGCCAATGAGCAGTTCTTC. The chain links TRBV5-1 to TRBJ2-1, with D perhaps TRBD1 or TRBD2 (6 bases each). The CDR3 totals 15 residues. V shed 0 bases and J shed 6 bases, with 13 bases lying between them. Germline V CDR1 and CDR2: SGHRS, YFSETQ. The variable domain in full, with the rest retrieved from reference TRBV5-1 and TRBJ2-1, is KAGVTQTPRYLIKTRGQQVTLSCSPISGHRSVSWYQQTPGQGLQFLFEYFSETQRNKGNFPGRFSGRQFSNSRSEMNVSTLELGDSALYLCASSLVGGAANEQFFGPGTRLTVL.

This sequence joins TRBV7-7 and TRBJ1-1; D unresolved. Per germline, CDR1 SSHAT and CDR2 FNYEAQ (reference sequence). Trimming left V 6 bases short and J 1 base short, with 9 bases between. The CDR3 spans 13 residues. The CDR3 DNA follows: TGTGCCAGCAGTCTTGACGCGAACACTGAAGCTTTCTTT. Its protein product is CASSLDANTEAFF.

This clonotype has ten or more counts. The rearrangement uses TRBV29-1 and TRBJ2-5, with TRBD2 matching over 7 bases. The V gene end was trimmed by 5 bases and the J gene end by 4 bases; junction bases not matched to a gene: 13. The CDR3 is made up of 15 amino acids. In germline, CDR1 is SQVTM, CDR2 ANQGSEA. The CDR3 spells CSVPNQRGMIETQYF. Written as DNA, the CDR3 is TGCAGCGTTCCCAATCAGCGGGGTATGATAGAGACCCAGTACTTC.

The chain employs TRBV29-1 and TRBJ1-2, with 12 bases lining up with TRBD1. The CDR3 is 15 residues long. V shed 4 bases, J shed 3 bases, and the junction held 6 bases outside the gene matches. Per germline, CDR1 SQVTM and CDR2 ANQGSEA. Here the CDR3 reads CSVGDRGLLDYGYTF. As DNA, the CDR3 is TGCAGCGTTGGGGACAGGGGGCTCCTTGACTATGGCTACACCTTC.

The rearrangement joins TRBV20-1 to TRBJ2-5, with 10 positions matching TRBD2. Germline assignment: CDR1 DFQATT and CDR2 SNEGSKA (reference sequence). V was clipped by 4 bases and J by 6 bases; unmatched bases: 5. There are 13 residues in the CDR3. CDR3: CSANGLAAKTQYF. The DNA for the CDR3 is TGCAGTGCTAACGGACTAGCGGCCAAGACCCAGTACTTC.

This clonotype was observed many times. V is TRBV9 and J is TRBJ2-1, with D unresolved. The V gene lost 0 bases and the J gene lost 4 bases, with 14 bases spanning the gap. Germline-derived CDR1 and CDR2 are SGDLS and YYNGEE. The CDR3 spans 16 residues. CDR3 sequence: CASSVATQLGYNEQFF. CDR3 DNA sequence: TGTGCCAGCAGCGTAGCTACCCAGCTCGGGTACAATGAGCAGTTCTTC.

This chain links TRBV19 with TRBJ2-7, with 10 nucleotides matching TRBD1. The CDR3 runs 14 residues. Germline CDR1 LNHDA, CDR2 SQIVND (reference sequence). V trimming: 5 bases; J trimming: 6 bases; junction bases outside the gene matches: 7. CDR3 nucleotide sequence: TGTGCCAGTAGTTCGGGACAGGGGCGTACCGAGCAGTACTTC. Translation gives CASSSGQGRTEQYF. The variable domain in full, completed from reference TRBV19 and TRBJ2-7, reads DGGITQSPKYLFRKEGQNVTLSCEQNLNHDAMYWYRQDPGQGLRLIYYSQIVNDFQKGDIAEGYSVSREKKESFPLTVTSAQKNPTAFYLCASSSGQGRTEQYFGPGTRLTVT.

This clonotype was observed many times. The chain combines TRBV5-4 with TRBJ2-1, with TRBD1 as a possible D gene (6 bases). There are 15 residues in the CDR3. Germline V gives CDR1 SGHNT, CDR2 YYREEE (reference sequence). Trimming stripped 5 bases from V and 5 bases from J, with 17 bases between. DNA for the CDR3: TGTGCCAGCAGGCATACAGGGATTCGTAACAATGAGCAGTTCTTC. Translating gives CASRHTGIRNNEQFF.

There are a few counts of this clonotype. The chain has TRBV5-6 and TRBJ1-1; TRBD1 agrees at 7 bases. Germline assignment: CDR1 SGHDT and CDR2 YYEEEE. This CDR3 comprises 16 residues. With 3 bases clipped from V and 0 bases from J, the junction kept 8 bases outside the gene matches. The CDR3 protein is CASSSRQGSMNTEAFF. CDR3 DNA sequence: TGTGCCAGCAGCTCGCGACAGGGTTCGATGAACACTGAAGCTTTCTTT.